This TCR beta chain comes out of a study of T-cell memory formation after mild COVID-19 (TCRdb year 2021). As for the study more broadly: TCR sequence clusters from the two donors were found to be largely donor specific. In a couple of donors, T-cell clones that expanded and contracted after mild COVID-19 were tracked by sequencing TCRalpha and TCRbeta repertoires over time. Two young, previously healthy adult volunteers, one female and one male, were included in the cohort.

Sequencer: Illumina NovaSeq 6000. TCRalpha and TCRbeta cDNA libraries were built by 5'RACE with constant-segment primers, adding sample barcodes and unique molecular identifiers. RNA was extracted from every sample with Trizol reagent. Library amplification was performed in two PCR steps, and a second sample barcode and Illumina TruSeq adapters were introduced in the second step. Sequencing of the libraries was done on an Illumina NovaSeq, producing 2 x 150 bp paired-end reads. Turning to the authors' computational methods: Reads were demultiplexed and collapsed into UMI-guided consensus sequences with migec v1.2.7. With mixcr v2.1.11, UMI consensuses were aligned to TRA and TRB V and J templates and assembled into clonotypes. A clonotype was counted as expanded or contracted only when both edgeR and NoisET called the clonotype significant, with the noise models trained on biological replicates. For edgeR calls, the thresholds were a false discovery rate-adjusted p below 0.01 and a log2 fold-change of 1. As an exploratory analysis of dynamics, PCA with hierarchical clustering was applied to max-normalized trajectories of the 1000 most abundant clonotypes. The CD4 or CD8 phenotype of responding clones was assigned using the separately sequenced CD4+ and CD8+ repertoires. The public reads were reanalyzed by TCRdb: fastp trimming at Q25, MiXCR alignment, in-frame beta chains only. Entries are consolidated by CDR3 protein sequence, retaining the most common genes and DNA. TCRdb, not the authors, supplied the V and J calls. Counted in this sample were roughly 580,000 distinct CDR3 sequences; 15% to 20% of them appeared once. The ten largest clones capture about 12% of the sample.

On the study overall, not on this receptor specifically: Contracting CD4+ clones appeared mostly in the CM and EM memory subsets, whereas CD8+ clones were enriched in EMRA. SARS-CoV-2 specificity was not confirmed for the second-wave clones peaking on day 37. The study included only two mild cases, and larger cohorts that include severe cases with pre-infection samples were judged to be necessary. The detection of some responding clones in pre-infection memory suggests that pre-existing cross-reactive memory T cells joined the SARS-CoV-2 response. Clones contracting from day 15 to 85 had balanced CD4/CD8 phenotypes, while a second wave expanding from day 15 to 37 was biased towards CD4+.

PBMCs were isolated by Ficoll-Paque density gradient centrifugation. Based on the germline V gene (reference sequence), the CDR1 and CDR2 sequences are DFQATT and SNEGSKA. Taken from cysteine to phenylalanine, the CDR3 has 15 residues. The sequence is cut down to CDR3 DNA, 45 bases in frame from base 1. V loses 5 bases, J loses 3 bases, and the germline ends lie 19 bases apart. About this clonotype itself: Its specific antigen is unknown. No base-level quality is on record; no much larger clone is a single base apart.

This receptor was taken from an adult woman who had mild COVID-19 (a few samples of this study predate the infection). The sample titles of this study are shuffled in the database, so cell type and time point are left out; the donor was told from shared clones. The rearrangement combines TRBV20-1 with TRBJ1-1, with no D gene named confidently. The specimen was PBMCs or a T cell subset sorted from them (not recorded which). The nucleotides read TGCAGTGCTCGAGTGGGTGGTACGGAGTACACTGAAGCTTTCTTT. This translates into CSARVGGTEYTEAFF.